These 32 T cell receptor beta chains came from one sample sequenced in a study of T cell changes during pregnancy in multiple sclerosis. Only in-frame clones appear in the TCRdb table, and some are missing; sequencing was by immunoSEQ multiplex PCR. The data show 45,000 or so clones, 80% to 95% seen once. This sample comprised CD8+ T cells from peripheral blood mononuclear cells, obtained in the second trimester of pregnancy. These receptors were obtained from a female donor with multiple sclerosis, enrolled in a pregnancy study.

The chain joins TRBV6-4 to TRBJ2-3; TRBD2 agrees at 8 bases. The V segment lost 3 bases and the J segment 4 bases; nucleotides outside the gene matches: 12. There are 17 residues in the CDR3. The germline V gene encodes CDR1 MRHNA and CDR2 SNTAGT. The CDR3 bases are TGTGCCAGCAGTGAAGGCGAGAAGTTCGGGGGGGCAGATACGCAGTATTTT. It specifies CASSEGEKFGGADTQYF.

The chain carries TRBV5-5 and TRBJ1-1; D not resolved. V lost 6 bases and J 1 base, leaving 13 bases between the germline ends. Germline V gene lookup returns CDR1 SGHKS and CDR2 YYEKEE (reference sequence). The CDR3 is made up of 14 amino acids. The CDR3 loop is CASTHWAENTEAFF. CDR3 bases: TGTGCCAGCACCCACTGGGCCGAGAACACTGAAGCTTTCTTT.

V and J are TRBV27 and TRBJ2-2; the D is unclear. Trimming took off 4 bases at V and 4 bases at J, with 19 bases between the two ends. The germline V gene encodes CDR1 MNHEY and CDR2 SMNVEV (reference sequence). CDR3 length: 17 residues. The CDR3 DNA reads as TGTGCCAGCAGTTCGACCCACCGGGTTGGCGGCACCGGGGAGCTGTTTTTT. Its protein is CASSSTHRVGGTGELFF.

Note on this clone: At one of its ends the junction is not consistent with the germline gene, which may arise from a read error. The chain combines TRBV27 with TRBJ2-2; D perhaps matches TRBD2 (6 bases). The CDR3 covers 13 residues. Per the germline V gene, CDR1 is MNHEY and CDR2 is SMNVEV (reference sequence). Written as DNA, the CDR3 is TGTGCCAGCACGGGAAGTATCACCGGGGGGCTGTTTTTT. This gives the protein CASTGSITGGLFF.

The V and J genes are TRBV11-1 and TRBJ2-7, with 7 bases fitting TRBD1. Germline V lookup: CDR1 SGHAT, CDR2 FQDESV (reference sequence). V shed 5 bases, J shed 3 bases, and the junction held 7 bases outside the gene matches. The CDR3 covers 14 residues. The chain's CDR3 is CASSARQGDYEQYF. In DNA form, the CDR3 reads TGTGCCAGCAGCGCCCGACAGGGAGACTACGAGCAGTACTTC.

V is TRBV9 and J is TRBJ2-1, with D possibly being TRBD2 (6 bases). The CDR3 loop spans 16 amino acids. Germline assignment: CDR1 SGDLS and CDR2 YYNGEE. V was clipped by 4 bases and J by 8 bases, with 22 bases between them. CDR3 loop: CASSTGGTEYWDEQFF. DNA of the CDR3: TGTGCCAGCAGCACTGGGGGGACGGAGTATTGGGATGAGCAGTTCTTC.

The chain is built from TRBV11-3 and TRBJ2-7, with 10 nucleotides matching TRBD1. The CDR3 is 13 amino acids. Per the germline V gene, CDR1 is SGHNT and CDR2 is YENEEA. Unmatched junction bases numbered 2, after V lost 4 bases and J lost 5 bases. The CDR3 region is CASSSGTGDEQYF. The CDR3 DNA reads TGTGCCAGCAGCTCCGGGACAGGGGACGAGCAGTACTTC.

The genes are TRBV4-3 and TRBJ1-2; TRBD1 might be the D (5 bases). The V end lost 10 bases, the J end lost 6 bases, and 12 bases lay between the germline ends. This CDR3 region has 11 residues. Looked up from germline, CDR1 is LGHNA and CDR2 is YSLEER. DNA for the CDR3: TGCGCCACCTCGGGGGGGGATGGCTACACCTTC. Translating it yields CATSGGDGYTF.

Concerning this clone: A junction end diverges from the germline sequence, so it may reflect a read error. The identical CDR3 is also encoded by other nucleotide sequences in the sample. The rearrangement links TRBV6-5 to TRBJ2-7; possibly TRBD2 for D (6 bases). CDR1 is MNHEY, CDR2 SVGAGI, per germline. The CDR3 has 14 amino acids. In DNA form, the CDR3 reads TGTGCCAGCAGCTACTCAAGGACCGGGGGCGAGCAGTACTTC. This encodes CASSYSRTGGEQYF.

V is TRBV27 and J is TRBJ2-1; TRBD2 might be the D (5 bases). CDR3 length: 14 residues. Between the trimmed V and J ends, which lost 3 bases and 8 bases, there was a span of 14 bases. The germline V gene encodes CDR1 MNHEY and CDR2 SMNVEV (reference sequence). The CDR3 DNA follows: TGTGCCAGCAGTTTGCGGGCGCGATTGGATGAGCAGTTCTTC. This codes for CASSLRARLDEQFF.

CDR3 nucleotides: TGTGCCAGCAACCCTGGGATAGCGGGGGGTGTAGATACGCAGTATTTT. It yields the protein CASNPGIAGGVDTQYF. The rearrangement uses TRBV7-8 and TRBJ2-3, with 10 bases lining up with TRBD2. V was clipped by 7 bases and J by 5 bases; unmatched bases: 12. From germline, CDR1 is SGHVS and CDR2 FQNEAQ. The CDR3 consists of 16 residues.

The V gene is TRBV9, the J gene TRBJ2-3; D is perhaps TRBD2 (6 bases). The germline V gene has CDR1 SGDLS and CDR2 YYNGEE. The ends were cut back, 0 bases at V and 0 bases at J, with 8 bases in the middle. This CDR3 comprises 15 residues. The CDR3 region is CASSVAGTSTDTQYF. CDR3 in DNA: TGTGCCAGCAGCGTAGCGGGGACTAGCACAGATACGCAGTATTTT.

The V call is TRBV9, the J call TRBJ2-2; D perhaps matches TRBD2 (5 bases). The ends were cut back, 6 bases at V and 4 bases at J, with 22 bases in the middle. The CDR3 totals 17 residues. CDR1 and CDR2 (germline): SGDLS, YYNGEE. The CDR3 protein is CASTPQWRPKPTGELFF. CDR3 DNA sequence: TGTGCCAGCACCCCCCAGTGGAGGCCTAAACCCACCGGGGAGCTGTTTTTT.

The DNA of the CDR3 is TGTGCCAGCAGCGTCGGAGGGGGGGCCGTTAATGAGCAGTTCTTC. It encodes CASSVGGGAVNEQFF. The chain carries TRBV9 and TRBJ2-1, with a weak D call TRBD2 (7 bases). The CDR3 length is 15 residues. V was shortened by 2 bases and J by 7 bases, with 16 bases between the two germline ends. From germline, CDR1 is SGDLS and CDR2 YYNGEE. Complete variable domain (other parts from reference TRBV9 and TRBJ2-1): DSGVTQTPKHLITATGQRVTLRCSPRSGDLSVYWYQQSLDQGLQFLIQYYNGEERAKGNILERFSAQQFPDLHSELNLSSLELGDSALYFCASSVGGGAVNEQFFGPGTRLTVL.

The CDR3 protein is CASSLGQGRNTIYF. The DNA of the CDR3 is TGTGCCAGCAGTTTGGGACAGGGGAGGAACACCATATATTTT. This chain uses TRBV6-5 with TRBJ1-3; 10 bases line up with TRBD1. V shed 4 bases, J shed 7 bases, and the junction held 4 bases outside the gene matches. CDR1 is MNHEY, CDR2 SVGAGI, per germline. This CDR3 comprises 14 residues.

The rearrangement links TRBV7-2 to TRBJ2-5; D is perhaps TRBD2 (6 bases). There are 16 residues in the CDR3. The ends were cut back, 5 bases at V and 0 bases at J, with 16 bases in the middle. CDR1 is SGHTA, CDR2 FQGNSA, per germline. CDR3 sequence: CASSPLGEADQETQYF. For the CDR3, the DNA is TGTGCCAGCAGCCCATTGGGGGAGGCGGACCAAGAGACCCAGTACTTC.

This chain links TRBV27 with TRBJ2-3, with 7 positions matching TRBD1. The trim removed 5 bases at V and 2 bases at J, leaving 13 bases unmatched. This CDR3 has 17 amino acids. The V gene's germline CDR1 is MNHEY and CDR2 SMNVEV (reference sequence). The CDR3 DNA follows: TGTGCCAGCAGTCCTTGGCCTAGACAGGGAATCACAGATACGCAGTATTTT. It yields the protein CASSPWPRQGITDTQYF.

The genes are TRBV14 and TRBJ2-7; D ambiguous. Germline V lookup: CDR1 SGHDN, CDR2 FVKESK. V was pared by 1 base and J by 1 base, with 5 bases between. The CDR3 is 13 residues long. The CDR3 region has the DNA TGTGCCAGCAGCCAAGTTCTATCCTACGAGCAGTACTTC. Protein product: CASSQVLSYEQYF.

V is TRBV7-8 and J is TRBJ1-2; D possibly corresponds to TRBD1 (5 bases). CDR1 is SGHVS, CDR2 FQNEAQ, per germline. Trimming took 11 bases from V and 8 from J, leaving 18 bases between them. The CDR3 is made up of 12 amino acids. CDR3: CAVNLAGRGYTF. The CDR3 coding sequence is TGTGCCGTGAATCTGGCAGGGCGAGGCTACACCTTC.

This chain's CDR3 is CASSGGQRELFF. Written as DNA, the CDR3 is TGTGCCAGCAGTGGGGGGCAGAGGGAGCTGTTTTTT. The genes are TRBV2 and TRBJ2-2, with TRBD1 as a possible D gene (6 bases). The V end lost 4 bases, the J end lost 9 bases, and 9 bases lay between the germline ends. Germline CDR1 reads SNHLY; CDR2 reads FYNNEI. The CDR3 extends over 12 amino acids. The variable domain in full, with the rest retrieved from reference TRBV2 and TRBJ2-2, is EPEVTQTPSHQVTQMGQEVILRCVPISNHLYFYWYRQILGQKVEFLVSFYNNEISEKSEIFDDQFSVERPDGSNFTLKIRSTKLEDSAMYFCASSGGQRELFFGEGSRLTVL.

This clone appeared a single time. The chain combines TRBV29-1 with TRBJ1-2; no clear D gene. With 1 base removed from V and 1 base from J, the gap between germline ends came to 4 bases. The CDR3 is 12 residues long. Germline V gives CDR1 SQVTM, CDR2 ANQGSEA. The CDR3 DNA sequence: TGCAGCGTTGAAGCGGGTAACTATGGCTACACCTTC. Translation: CSVEAGNYGYTF.

J is TRBJ2-3 and V is TRBV4-3; D is perhaps TRBD2 (7 bases). Germline V gene data show CDR1 as LGHNA and CDR2 as YSLEER. The CDR3 sequence is 16 residues long. Trimming left V 4 bases short and J 4 bases short, with 18 bases between. For the CDR3, the DNA is TGCGCCAGCAGCCCCCGACTAGCACAGGGAGCAGATACGCAGTATTTT. Amino acid sequence: CASSPRLAQGADTQYF.

This chain connects TRBV6-6 to TRBJ2-1; D remains unclear. Germline loops: CDR1 MNHNY, CDR2 SVGAGI (reference sequence). The CDR3 extends over 16 amino acids. Trimming took off 2 bases at V and 7 bases at J, with 18 bases between the two ends. CDR3 in DNA: TGTGCCAGCAGTTACCCCTCGTCGCCAGGCCGGAATGAGCAGTTCTTC. Encoded protein: CASSYPSSPGRNEQFF.

The chain carries TRBV7-9 and TRBJ2-1; 11 bases are a match to TRBD2. Trimming at V came to 0 bases and at J to 4 bases, leaving 11 bases not matched to a gene. In germline, CDR1 is SEHNR, CDR2 FQNEAQ (reference sequence). The CDR3 is 19 amino acids. CDR3 nucleotide sequence: TGTGCCAGCAGCTTAGCGGGGCTAGCGGGGGGCCCGAGGTACAATGAGCAGTTCTTC. Protein product: CASSLAGLAGGPRYNEQFF. Filled out from reference TRBV7-9 and TRBJ2-1, the complete variable domain reads DTGVSQNPRHKITKRGQNVTFRCDPISEHNRLYWYRQTLGQGPEFLTYFQNEAQLEKSRLLSDRFSAERPKGSFSTLEIQRTEQGDSAMYLCASSLAGLAGGPRYNEQFFGPGTRLTVL.

The V call is TRBV9, the J call TRBJ2-7; no reliable D call. V gave up 3 bases and J gave up 2 bases, with 18 bases separating them. This CDR3 has 16 amino acids. Looked up from germline, CDR1 is SGDLS and CDR2 is YYNGEE. The CDR3, as DNA: TGTGCCAGCAGCGAAGCCGGTATGAACGGAGCCTACGAGCAGTACTTC. It specifies CASSEAGMNGAYEQYF.

V gene TRBV7-6 combines with J gene TRBJ2-7, with TRBD2 as a possible D gene (7 bases). The CDR3 sequence is 14 residues long. V was pared by 5 bases and J by 5 bases, with 16 bases between. The germline V gene has CDR1 SGHVS and CDR2 FNYEAQ. This chain's CDR3 is CASSATGGPDEQYF. In DNA form, the CDR3 reads TGTGCCAGCAGCGCGACCGGGGGGCCTGACGAGCAGTACTTC. Looking up the rest from reference TRBV7-6 and TRBJ2-7 gives the full variable domain: GAGVSQSPRYKVTKRGQDVALRCDPISGHVSLYWYRQALGQGPEFLTYFNYEAQQDKSGLPNDRFSAERPEGSISTLTIQRTEQRDSAMYRCASSATGGPDEQYFGPGTRLTVT.

This clone occurred once. This chain connects TRBV13 to TRBJ1-2; D unresolved. Germline V gives CDR1 PRHDT, CDR2 FYEKMQ (reference sequence). The CDR3 has 14 residues. V was trimmed by 5 bases and J by 8 bases, leaving 18 bases between them. CDR3 sequence: CASSAGSGRRGYTF. The CDR3 nucleotides read TGTGCCAGCAGCGCGGGCAGCGGGCGGCGGGGCTACACCTTC.

The chain carries TRBV7-6 and TRBJ2-1; 13 positions agree with TRBD2. The ends lost 5 bases at V and 6 bases at J; junction bases unmatched: 7. From germline, CDR1 is SGHVS and CDR2 FNYEAQ. This CDR3 has 16 amino acids. The CDR3 sequence: CASSPRTSGGGNEQFF. CDR3 nucleotides: TGTGCCAGCAGCCCAAGGACTAGCGGGGGCGGCAATGAGCAGTTCTTC.

The CDR3, as DNA: TGTGCTAGTGGTCCAGCGCGGCAGACCACCTCTGGAAACACCATATATTTT. Protein sequence: CASGPARQTTSGNTIYF. The genes are TRBV12-5 and TRBJ1-3; D gene uncertain. The CDR3 loop spans 17 amino acids. CDR1 is LGHNT, CDR2 FRNRAP, per germline. V was pared by 5 bases and J by 0 bases, with 17 bases between.

This clone was picked up one time. The chain links TRBV4-3 to TRBJ2-7; TRBD2 is a possible D gene (6 bases). CDR1 is LGHNA, CDR2 YSLEER, per germline. Trimming shortened V by 0 bases and J by 2 bases, and 14 bases separated the two germline ends. The CDR3 spans 16 residues. The CDR3: CASSQDRRVSPYEQYF. For the CDR3, the DNA is TGCGCCAGCAGCCAAGATAGGAGGGTCAGCCCCTACGAGCAGTACTTC.

CDR3 DNA: TGTGCCAGCAGCACCCAGGTGGCTAGCGGGGGTTCAGACGAGCAGTACTTC. Encoded protein: CASSTQVASGGSDEQYF. The genes are TRBV9 and TRBJ2-7; TRBD2 aligns across 10 bases. The CDR3 extends over 17 amino acids. The J segment lost 5 bases and the V segment lost 4 bases, leaving 15 bases of the junction unmatched. Germline assignment: CDR1 SGDLS and CDR2 YYNGEE.

In this sample, this clone turned up a few times. The sample holds other DNA sequences that translate to the same CDR3. CDR3 sequence reads: CASSWTGEEQYF. CDR3 DNA sequence: TGTGCCAGCAGCTGGACAGGGGAAGAGCAGTACTTC. The V and J genes are TRBV5-5 and TRBJ2-7; 9 nucleotides align to TRBD1. This CDR3 contains 12 residues. J lost 7 bases, V lost 3 bases, and 2 bases had no gene match. CDR1 is SGHKS and CDR2 is YYEKEE in the germline V gene (reference sequence).